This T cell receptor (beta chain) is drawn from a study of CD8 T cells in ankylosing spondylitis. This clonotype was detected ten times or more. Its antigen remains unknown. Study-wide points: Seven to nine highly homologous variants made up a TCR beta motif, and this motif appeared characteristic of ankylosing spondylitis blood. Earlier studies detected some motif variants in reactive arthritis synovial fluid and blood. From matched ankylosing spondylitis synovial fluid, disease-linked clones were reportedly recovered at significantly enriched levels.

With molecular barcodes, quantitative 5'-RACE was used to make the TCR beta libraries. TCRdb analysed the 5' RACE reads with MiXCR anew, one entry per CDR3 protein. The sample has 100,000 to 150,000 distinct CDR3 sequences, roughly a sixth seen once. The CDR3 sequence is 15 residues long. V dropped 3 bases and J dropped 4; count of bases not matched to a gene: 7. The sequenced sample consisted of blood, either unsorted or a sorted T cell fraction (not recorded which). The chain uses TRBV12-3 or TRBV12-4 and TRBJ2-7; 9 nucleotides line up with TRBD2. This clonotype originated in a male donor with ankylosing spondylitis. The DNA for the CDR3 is TGTGCCAGCAGTTTGGGGCTAGCGGGGATTTACGAGCAGTACTTC. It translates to CASSLGLAGIYEQYF.